Sequencing of this T cell receptor beta chain was carried out in a study of tumor-infiltrating lymphocytes in primary liver carcinoma. For the study at large: The neoplasms were of stage T1-T3 N0M0, with dimensions of about 4.2 to 10 cm across.

Trimming removed 5 bases from V and 6 bases from J; junction bases left unmatched: 3. The CDR3 is made up of 13 amino acids. Points on this clonotype: Its antigen remains unknown.

Study observations and caveats: Unsorted bulk samples meant CD4+ and CD8+ repertoires went uncompared.

Blood RNA came from unsorted whole blood; germline DNA was also extracted. A primer matching the constant region was used to make TCR beta cDNA from approximately 0.45 ug of total RNA. Nested multiplex PCR, run for three rounds with slightly modified ARM-PCR, yielded TCR beta libraries. Each of the first two PCR rounds ran about 9 cycles with TRBV1-TRBV30 forward and C-beta reverse primers. TCRdb fed the multiplex PCR reads into MiXCR, producing one record per CDR3 protein. The repertoire holds about 180,000 distinct CDR3 sequences, 50% to 75% seen once, with approximately 68% in the top ten. The sample comprised peripheral blood. The rearrangement links TRBV12-3 or TRBV12-4 to TRBJ2-2; 7 bases map to TRBD1. The clonotype comes from a man aged 35 to 55 with primary liver carcinoma and hepatitis B virus infection. The CDR3 protein is CASSLTGAGELFF. The CDR3 nucleotides read TGTGCCAGCAGTCTAACAGGGGCCGGGGAGCTGTTTTTT.